The present TCR beta chain was sequenced within a study of PD-L1 blockade in urothelial cancer. Study-level background: Prior regimens of chemotherapy numbered 0 to 3 per patient.

V shed 0 bases, J shed 5 bases, and the junction held 15 bases outside the gene matches. CDR1 and CDR2 (germline): LGHNA, YSLEER. This CDR3 has 19 amino acids. Time point denoted: peripheral blood 6 weeks after treatment start. Some clones are missing from TCRdb's copy, which holds only in-frame ones; the method was immunoSEQ multiplex PCR. The data contain about 30,000 clones, 70% to 80% of them singletons. Sequencing was performed on PBMCs, taken around atezolizumab (anti-PD-L1) treatment. V is TRBV4-3 and J is TRBJ2-3; the match to TRBD2 covers 9 bases. The TCR comes from an older man with urothelial cancer. CDR3 bases: TGCGCCAGCAGCCAAGATTTAGCGGGAGTTGAGTGGGGAGGAGATACGCAGTATTTT. Its protein is CASSQDLAGVEWGGDTQYF.